The 8 T cell receptor beta chains in this list originate from one sample, sequenced in a study of T cells in Graves' hyperthyroidism and ophthalmopathy. RNA transcripts served as the template for amplifying TCR beta CDR3 regions. First-round RT-PCR targeting the TCR CDR3 was performed with the HTBI primer set. TCRdb re-analysed the multiplex PCR reads in MiXCR, keeping a single row per CDR3 protein. The sample gives about 580,000 distinct CDR3 sequences, around 45% of which show up once; 7.5% to 8.5% is in the top ten. The source material was peripheral blood or thyroid tissue (not recorded which). These receptors were taken from a woman aged 18-29 years with Graves' hyperthyroidism.

With regard to this clonotype: At one boundary the junction diverges from the germline segment, which might be a read error. The chain combines TRBV7-9 with TRBJ1-5; 7 positions agree with TRBD1. CDR3 length: 15 amino acids. Germline V lookup: CDR1 SEHNR, CDR2 FQNEAQ (reference sequence). CDR3 amino acids: CASSVSGQALQPRHF. Here the CDR3 DNA reads TGTGCCAGCAGCGTGTCTGGACAGGCGCTTCAGCCCCGGCATTTT.

This clonotype was detected ten times or more. The V call is TRBV7-9, the J call TRBJ2-7; 12 positions agree with TRBD2. V shed 5 bases, J shed 2 bases, and the junction held 4 bases outside the gene matches. Germline CDR1 reads SEHNR; CDR2 reads FQNEAQ (reference sequence). This CDR3 spans 15 amino acids. DNA of the CDR3: TGTGCCAGCAGCGACGGACTAGCGGGGACCTACGAGCAGTACTTC. It is translated as CASSDGLAGTYEQYF. Together with reference TRBV7-9 and TRBJ2-7, the CDR3 gives the full variable domain: DTGVSQNPRHKITKRGQNVTFRCDPISEHNRLYWYRQTLGQGPEFLTYFQNEAQLEKSRLLSDRFSAERPKGSFSTLEIQRTEQGDSAMYLCASSDGLAGTYEQYFGPGTRLTVT.

Concerning this clonotype itself: This could be a read error, since a much larger clone is one nucleotide away. This chain joins TRBV15 and TRBJ2-5, with 8 positions matching TRBD1. Germline CDR1 reads LNHNV; CDR2 reads YYDKDF (reference sequence). This CDR3 spans 14 amino acids. The CDR3 loop reads CASSPDRVYETQCF. The CDR3 nucleotides are TGTGCCAGCAGCCCGGACAGGGTTTACGAGACCCAGTGCTTC.

V gene TRBV13 combines with J gene TRBJ1-1; TRBD1 matches at 8 bases. Germline CDR1 PRHDT, CDR2 FYEKMQ (reference sequence). V was pared by 6 bases and J by 4 bases, with 10 bases of the junction left unmatched. CDR3 length: 15 residues. The CDR3 coding sequence is TGTGCCAGCAGTTACCCCTTACAGGGGGGCACTGAAGCTTTCTTT. Translated, it gives CASSYPLQGGTEAFF.

As for this clonotype: Likely a read error: the CDR3 ends without its conserved phenylalanine or tryptophan. The DNA is omitted, as the CDR3 cannot be located on it reliably, and the CDR3 follows TCRdb's listing. The rearrangement joins TRBV15 to TRBJ1-6. The CDR3 numbers 8 amino acids, ends counted. The germline V gene has CDR1 LNHNV and CDR2 YYDKDF (reference sequence). CDR3 in amino acids: CATSRPKA.

This sequence joins TRBV20-1 and TRBJ2-7; no definite D call. Germline V gene data show CDR1 as DFQATT and CDR2 as SNEGSKA (reference sequence). The CDR3 contains 17 residues. V gave up 1 base and J gave up 3 bases, with 22 bases separating them. CDR3 amino acids: CSARGLANSGNDYEQYF. Written as DNA, the CDR3 is TGCAGTGCTAGAGGTCTTGCCAACTCTGGAAACGACTACGAGCAGTACTTC.

This chain links TRBV5-1 with TRBJ1-4; 9 bases line up with TRBD1. The CDR3 spans 16 residues. Trimming took 4 bases from V and 4 from J; bases not matched to a gene: 8. Germline values: CDR1 SGHRS, CDR2 YFSETQ. The CDR3 loop is CASSGRTGGINEKLFF. CDR3 DNA sequence: TGCGCCAGCAGCGGAAGAACAGGGGGCATTAATGAAAAACTGTTTTTT.

This clonotype was seen ten or more times. V is TRBV7-2 and J is TRBJ2-7; 12 nucleotides agree with TRBD2. The CDR3 loop spans 14 amino acids. V was clipped by 1 base and J by 8 bases; unmatched bases: 3. Germline V lookup: CDR1 SGHTA, CDR2 FQGNSA. This CDR3 is CASSLGTSGAKQYF. The CDR3 nucleotides are TGTGCCAGCAGCTTAGGGACTAGCGGGGCGAAGCAGTACTTC.